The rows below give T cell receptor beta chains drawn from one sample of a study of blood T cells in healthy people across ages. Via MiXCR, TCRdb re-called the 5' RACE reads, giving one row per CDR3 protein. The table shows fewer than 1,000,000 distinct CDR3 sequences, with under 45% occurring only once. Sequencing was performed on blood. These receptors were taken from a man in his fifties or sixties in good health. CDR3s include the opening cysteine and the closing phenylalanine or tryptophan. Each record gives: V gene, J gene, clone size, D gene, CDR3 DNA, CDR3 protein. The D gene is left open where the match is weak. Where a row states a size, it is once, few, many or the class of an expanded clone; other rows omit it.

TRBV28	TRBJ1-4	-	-	TGTGCCAGCAGTTCCGCGGTGAGAACTAATGAAAAACTGTTTTTT	CASSSAVRTNEKLFF
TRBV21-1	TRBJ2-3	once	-	TGTGCCAGCAGCATCGAAACTAGCGGGGGGGGAATGACTGAATCAGATACGCAGTATTTT	CASSIETSGGGMTESDTQYF
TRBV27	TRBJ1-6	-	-	TGTGCCAGCAGTTTGAGCAGGAGCTCCTATAGTTCACCCCTCCACTTT	CASSLSRSSYSSPLHF
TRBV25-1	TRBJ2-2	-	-	TGTGCCAGCGGACGACAGGAAACCTTTAACACCGGGGAGCTGTTTTTT	CASGRQETFNTGELFF
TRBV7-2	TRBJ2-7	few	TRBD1	TGTGCCAGCATTTCACAACATAGGGACAGGGGGCACCGGGAGCAGTACTTC	CASISQHRDRGHREQYF
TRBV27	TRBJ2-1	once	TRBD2	TGTGCCAGCAGTTTCCTGACTAGCGGGGGGATCGATGAGCAGTTCTTC	CASSFLTSGGIDEQFF
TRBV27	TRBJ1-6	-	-	TGTGCCAGCAGTTCCCAGGGACCTAATTCACCCCTCCACTTT	CASSSQGPNSPLHF
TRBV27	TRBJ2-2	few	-	TGTGCCAGCAGTCTATTGACCGGGGAGCTGTTTTTT	CASSLLTGELFF
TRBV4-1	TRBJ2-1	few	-	TGCGCCAGCAGCCAAGTCAGGGGACCGAATGAGCAGTTCTTC	CASSQVRGPNEQFF
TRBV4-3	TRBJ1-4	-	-	TGCGCCAGCAGCCAAGCGGTCAGGGTAGGCGAAAAACTGTTTTTT	CASSQAVRVGEKLFF
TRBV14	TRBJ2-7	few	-	TGTGCCAGCAGCCCCGTGGGCCCCTACGAGCAGTACTTC	CASSPVGPYEQYF
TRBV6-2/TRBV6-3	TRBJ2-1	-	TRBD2	TGTGCCAGCAGGAGTAGCGGGGGCCCCTACAATGAGCAGTTCTTC	CASRSSGGPYNEQFF
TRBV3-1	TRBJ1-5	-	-	TGTGCCAGCAGCCAAGATAGCCCTTGGCAGGGTGCCGATCAGCCCCAGCATTTT	CASSQDSPWQGADQPQHF
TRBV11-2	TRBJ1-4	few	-	TGTGCCAGCGGGGTCCGGGAAAAACTGTTTTTT	CASGVREKLFF
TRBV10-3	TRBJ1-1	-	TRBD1	TGTGCCATCAGGGACAGGGGTATGAACACTGAAGCTTTCTTT	CAIRDRGMNTEAFF
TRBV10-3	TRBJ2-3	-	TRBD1	TGTGCCATCAGTAGTTATACAGGGGATAGCACAGATACGCAGTATTTT	CAISSYTGDSTDTQYF
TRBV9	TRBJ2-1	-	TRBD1	TGTGCCAGCAGCGTAGGCCGGAGTAGCAGGGGGAACTCCTACAATGAGCAGTTCTTC	CASSVGRSSRGNSYNEQFF
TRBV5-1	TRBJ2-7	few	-	TGCGCCAGCTGGGAGCTTATCTCCTACGAGCAGTACTTC	CASWELISYEQYF
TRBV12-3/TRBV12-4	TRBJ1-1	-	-	TGTGCCAGCAGTTTAGTCGCAGAAAACACTGAAGCTTTCTTT	CASSLVAENTEAFF
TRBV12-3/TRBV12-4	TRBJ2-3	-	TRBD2	TGTGCCAGCATTCCCGGACTAGCGGGGGGAGCAGATACGCAGTATTTT	CASIPGLAGGADTQYF
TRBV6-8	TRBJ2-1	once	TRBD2	TGTGCCAGCAGTTACCCAAGACTAGCGGGCCCCGGGGATGAGCAGTTCTTC	CASSYPRLAGPGDEQFF
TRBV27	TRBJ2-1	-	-	TGTGCCAGCAGTCCCCCGCTGGGATACAATGAGCAGTTCTTC	CASSPPLGYNEQFF
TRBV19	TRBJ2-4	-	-	TGTGCCAGTAGTATTTATTTCGACAGAACTCTTACCAAAAACATTCAGTACTTC	CASSIYFDRTLTKNIQYF
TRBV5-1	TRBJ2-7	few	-	TGCGCCAGCAGCTTGGACGCTTCAAGGAGCTACGAGCAGTACTTC	CASSLDASRSYEQYF
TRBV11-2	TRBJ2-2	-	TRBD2	TGTGCCAGCAGCTGGACTAGCGGATCCCAACGGGCGAACACCGGGGAGCTGTTTTTT	CASSWTSGSQRANTGELFF
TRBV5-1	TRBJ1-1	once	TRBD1	TGCGCCAGCAGCCCAGGGACAGTATCGGGCACTGAAGCTTTCTTT	CASSPGTVSGTEAFF